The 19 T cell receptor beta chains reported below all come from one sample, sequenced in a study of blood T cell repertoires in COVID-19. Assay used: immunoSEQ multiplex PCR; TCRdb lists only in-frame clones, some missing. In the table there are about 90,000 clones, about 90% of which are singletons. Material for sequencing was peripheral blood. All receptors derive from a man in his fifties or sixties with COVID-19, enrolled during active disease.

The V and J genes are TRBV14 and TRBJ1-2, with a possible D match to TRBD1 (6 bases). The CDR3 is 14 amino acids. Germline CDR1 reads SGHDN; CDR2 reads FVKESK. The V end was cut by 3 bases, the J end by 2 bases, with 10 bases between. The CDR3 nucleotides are TGTGCCAGCAGCCACGGACAGCCGAACTATGGCTACACCTTC. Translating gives CASSHGQPNYGYTF.

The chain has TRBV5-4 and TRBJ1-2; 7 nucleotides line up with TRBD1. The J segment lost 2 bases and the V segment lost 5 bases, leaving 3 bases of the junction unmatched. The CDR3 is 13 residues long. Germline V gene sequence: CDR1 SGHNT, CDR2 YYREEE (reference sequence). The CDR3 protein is CASSADRNYGYTF. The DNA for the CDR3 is TGTGCCAGCAGTGCGGACAGGAACTATGGCTACACCTTC. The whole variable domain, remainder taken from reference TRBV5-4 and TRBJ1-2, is ETGVTQSPTHLIKTRGQQVTLRCSSQSGHNTVSWYQQALGQGPQFIFQYYREEENGRGNFPPRFSGLQFPNYSSELNVNALELDDSALYLCASSADRNYGYTFGSGTRLTVV.

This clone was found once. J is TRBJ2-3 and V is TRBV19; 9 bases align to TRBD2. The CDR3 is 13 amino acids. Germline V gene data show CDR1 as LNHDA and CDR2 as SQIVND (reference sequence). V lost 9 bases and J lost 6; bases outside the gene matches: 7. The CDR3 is CASAQTSGDTQYF. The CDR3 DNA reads TGTGCCAGCGCCCAGACTAGCGGTGATACGCAGTATTTT. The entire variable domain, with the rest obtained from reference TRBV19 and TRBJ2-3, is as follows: DGGITQSPKYLFRKEGQNVTLSCEQNLNHDAMYWYRQDPGQGLRLIYYSQIVNDFQKGDIAEGYSVSREKKESFPLTVTSAQKNPTAFYLCASAQTSGDTQYFGPGTRLTVL.

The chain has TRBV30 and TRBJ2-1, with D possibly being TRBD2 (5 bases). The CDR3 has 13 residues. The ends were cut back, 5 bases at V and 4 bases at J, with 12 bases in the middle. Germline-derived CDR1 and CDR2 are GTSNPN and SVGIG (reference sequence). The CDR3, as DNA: TGTGCCTGGGAGCCCGAGCGGTACAATGAGCAGTTCTTC. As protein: CAWEPERYNEQFF.

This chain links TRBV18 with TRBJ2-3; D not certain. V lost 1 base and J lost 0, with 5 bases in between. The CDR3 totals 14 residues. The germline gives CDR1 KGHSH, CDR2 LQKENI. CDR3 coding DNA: TGTGCCAGCTCACCACTCCCTAGCACAGATACGCAGTATTTT. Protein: CASSPLPSTDTQYF.

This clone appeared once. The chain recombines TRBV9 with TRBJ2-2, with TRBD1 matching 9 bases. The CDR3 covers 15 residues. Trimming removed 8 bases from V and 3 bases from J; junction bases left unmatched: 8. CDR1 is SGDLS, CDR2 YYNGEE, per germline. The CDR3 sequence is CASNPQGADTGELFF. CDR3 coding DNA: TGTGCCAGTAATCCACAGGGGGCCGACACCGGGGAGCTGTTTTTT.

CDR3 bases: TGTGCCAGACACAGGGGGCCGAACACTGAAGCTTTCTTT. Translating gives CARHRGPNTEAFF. The chain is built from TRBV30 and TRBJ1-1; 9 bases agree with TRBD1. This CDR3 is built from 13 residues. From germline, CDR1 is GTSNPN and CDR2 SVGIG (reference sequence). With 8 bases clipped from V and 1 base from J, the junction kept 5 bases outside the gene matches.

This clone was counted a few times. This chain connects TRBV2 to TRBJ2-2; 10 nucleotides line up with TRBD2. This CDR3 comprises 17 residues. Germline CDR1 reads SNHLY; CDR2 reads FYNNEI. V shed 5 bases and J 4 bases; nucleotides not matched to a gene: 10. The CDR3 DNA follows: TGTGCCAGCAGTACTTTAGCGGGGGGTTCGGGCACCGGGGAGCTGTTTTTT. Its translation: CASSTLAGGSGTGELFF. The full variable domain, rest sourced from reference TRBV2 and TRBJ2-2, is EPEVTQTPSHQVTQMGQEVILRCVPISNHLYFYWYRQILGQKVEFLVSFYNNEISEKSEIFDDQFSVERPDGSNFTLKIRSTKLEDSAMYFCASSTLAGGSGTGELFFGEGSRLTVL.

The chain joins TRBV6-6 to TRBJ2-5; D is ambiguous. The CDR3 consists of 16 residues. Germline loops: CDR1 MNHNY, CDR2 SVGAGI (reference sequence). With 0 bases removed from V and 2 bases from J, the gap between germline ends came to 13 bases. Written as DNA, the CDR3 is TGTGCCAGCAGTTACTCCCTAGATACCCGACAAGAGACCCAGTACTTC. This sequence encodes CASSYSLDTRQETQYF.

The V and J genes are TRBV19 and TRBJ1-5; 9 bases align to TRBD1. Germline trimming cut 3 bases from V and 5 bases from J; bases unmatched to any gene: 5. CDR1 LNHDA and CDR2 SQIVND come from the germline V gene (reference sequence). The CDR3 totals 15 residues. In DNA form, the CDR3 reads TGTGCCAGTAGTATGGGGACAGGGACTTATCAGCCCCAGCATTTT. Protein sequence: CASSMGTGTYQPQHF.

The CDR3 nucleotides read TGTGCCAGTACGCGTCCGGGGGGTCCGAACACCGGGGAGCTGTTTTTT. Translation: CASTRPGGPNTGELFF. The chain links TRBV19 to TRBJ2-2, with 7 bases matching TRBD2. The germline gives CDR1 LNHDA, CDR2 SQIVND (reference sequence). The J segment lost 0 bases and the V segment lost 7 bases, leaving 8 bases of the junction unmatched. This CDR3 has 16 amino acids.

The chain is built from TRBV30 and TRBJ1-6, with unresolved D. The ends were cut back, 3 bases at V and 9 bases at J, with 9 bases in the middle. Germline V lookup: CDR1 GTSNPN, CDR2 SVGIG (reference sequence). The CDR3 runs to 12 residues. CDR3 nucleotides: TGTGCCTGGAGGGAGGGTCCTTCACCCCTCCACTTT. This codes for CAWREGPSPLHF.

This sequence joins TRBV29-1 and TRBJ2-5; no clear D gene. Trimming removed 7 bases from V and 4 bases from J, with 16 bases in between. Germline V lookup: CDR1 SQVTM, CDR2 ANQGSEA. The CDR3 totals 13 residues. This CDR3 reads CSARSTQAETQYF. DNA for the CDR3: TGCAGCGCCCGCTCCACGCAGGCAGAGACCCAGTACTTC.

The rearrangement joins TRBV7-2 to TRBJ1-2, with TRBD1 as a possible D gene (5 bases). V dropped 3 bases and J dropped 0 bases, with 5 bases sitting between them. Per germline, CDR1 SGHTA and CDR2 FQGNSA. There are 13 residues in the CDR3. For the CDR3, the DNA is TGTGCCAGCAGCTTGGACACTAACTATGGCTACACCTTC. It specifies CASSLDTNYGYTF.

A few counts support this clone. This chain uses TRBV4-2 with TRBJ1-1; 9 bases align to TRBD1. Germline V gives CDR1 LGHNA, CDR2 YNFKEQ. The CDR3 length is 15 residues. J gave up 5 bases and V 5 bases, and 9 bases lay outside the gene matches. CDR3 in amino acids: CASSKSTGGWTEAFF. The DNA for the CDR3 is TGTGCCAGCAGCAAATCGACAGGGGGATGGACTGAAGCTTTCTTT.

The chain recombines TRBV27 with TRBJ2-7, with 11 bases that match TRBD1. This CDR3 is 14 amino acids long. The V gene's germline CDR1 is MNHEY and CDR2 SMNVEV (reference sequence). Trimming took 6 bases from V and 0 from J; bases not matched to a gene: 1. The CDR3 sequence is CASRGTGGSYEQYF. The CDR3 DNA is TGTGCCAGCAGGGGGACAGGGGGCTCCTACGAGCAGTACTTC.

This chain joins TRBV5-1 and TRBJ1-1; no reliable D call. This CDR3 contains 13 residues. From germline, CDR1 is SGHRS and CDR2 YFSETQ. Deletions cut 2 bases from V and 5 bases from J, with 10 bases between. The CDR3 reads CASSLHGGTEAFF. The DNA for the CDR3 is TGCGCCAGCAGCTTACACGGAGGGACTGAAGCTTTCTTT.

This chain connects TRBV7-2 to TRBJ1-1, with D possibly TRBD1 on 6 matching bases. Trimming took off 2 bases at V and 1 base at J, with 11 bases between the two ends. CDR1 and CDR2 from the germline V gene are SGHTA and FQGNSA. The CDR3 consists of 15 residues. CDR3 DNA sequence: TGTGCCAGCAGCTTATCCGCAGGGGAGAACACTGAAGCTTTCTTT. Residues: CASSLSAGENTEAFF. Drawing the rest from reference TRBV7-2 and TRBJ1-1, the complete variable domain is GAGVSQSPSNKVTEKGKDVELRCDPISGHTALYWYRQSLGQGLEFLIYFQGNSAPDKSGLPSDRFSAERTGGSVSTLTIQRTQQEDSAVYLCASSLSAGENTEAFFGQGTRLTVV.

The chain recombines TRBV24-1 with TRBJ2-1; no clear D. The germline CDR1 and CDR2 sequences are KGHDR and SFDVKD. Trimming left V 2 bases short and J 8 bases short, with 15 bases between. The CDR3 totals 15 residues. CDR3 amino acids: CATSDSSTKTHEQFF. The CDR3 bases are TGTGCCACCAGTGATTCCTCGACAAAAACACATGAGCAGTTCTTC.